These 15 T cell receptor beta chains came from one sample sequenced in a study of blood T cell repertoires in COVID-19. Profiled with immunoSEQ multiplex PCR; TCRdb holds only in-frame clones, not every one. The sample gives some 100,000 clones, approximately 90% of which show up once; about 1.9% is in the top ten. Sequenced: peripheral blood. The receptors were sampled from a middle-aged man with active COVID-19.

J is TRBJ1-5 and V is TRBV11-2; 8 bases align to TRBD1. The CDR3 consists of 16 residues. Unmatched junction bases numbered 3, after V lost 0 bases and J lost 2 bases. The V gene's germline CDR1 is SGHAT and CDR2 FQNNGV. The CDR3 DNA is TGTGCCAGCAGCTTAGATTCGGGACAGGGCAATCAGCCCCAGCATTTT. Amino acids: CASSLDSGQGNQPQHF. Full variable domain (remainder filled in from reference TRBV11-2 and TRBJ1-5): EAGVAQSPRYKIIEKRQSVAFWCNPISGHATLYWYQQILGQGPKLLIQFQNNGVVDDSQLPKDRFSAERLKGVDSTLKIQPAKLEDSAVYLCASSLDSGQGNQPQHFGDGTRLSIL.

The chain links TRBV7-9 to TRBJ2-1; TRBD1 agrees at 11 bases. The CDR3 has 16 amino acids. Germline values: CDR1 SEHNR, CDR2 FQNEAQ (reference sequence). J was trimmed by 3 bases and V by 2 bases; bases with no gene match: 3. The CDR3 DNA reads as TGTGCCAGCAGCTTACGGGGACAGGGGGGCTACAATGAGCAGTTCTTC. Translation: CASSLRGQGGYNEQFF.

The chain has TRBV5-6 and TRBJ1-5; 7 bases are shared with TRBD1. Germline lookup yields CDR1 SGHDT and CDR2 YYEEEE. V was pared by 4 bases and J by 2 bases, with 3 bases of the junction left unmatched. The CDR3 is made up of 14 amino acids. The CDR3 sequence: CASSTTGRNQPQHF. The CDR3 bases are TGTGCCAGCAGCACGACAGGGCGCAATCAGCCCCAGCATTTT.

The V gene is TRBV24-1, the J gene TRBJ2-2, with D perhaps matching TRBD2 (5 bases). The CDR3 contains 15 residues. CDR1 is KGHDR and CDR2 is SFDVKD in the germline V gene. V was cut by 4 bases and J by 6 bases, with 14 bases left in between. This chain's CDR3 is CATSEPRARPGELFF. The CDR3 coding sequence is TGTGCCACCAGTGAACCGAGGGCCAGACCCGGGGAGCTGTTTTTT.

This clone was counted a few times. The gene calls are TRBV5-6 and TRBJ1-6, with D perhaps matching TRBD1 (5 bases). Germline V gives CDR1 SGHDT, CDR2 YYEEEE. The CDR3 length is 16 residues. V was clipped by 3 bases and J by 0 bases, with 10 bases between them. This chain's CDR3 is CASSSYRSSYNSPLHF. CDR3 sequence (DNA): TGTGCCAGCAGCTCTTACAGGAGCTCCTATAATTCACCCCTCCACTTT.

The V gene is TRBV11-2, the J gene TRBJ2-4; 8 nucleotides match TRBD1. The CDR3 contains 14 residues. Germline CDR1 SGHAT, CDR2 FQNNGV. The V gene end was trimmed by 6 bases and the J gene end by 7 bases; junction bases not matched to a gene: 8. The CDR3 loop reads CASRPDRGWNIQYF. In DNA, the CDR3 is TGTGCCAGCAGACCAGACAGGGGCTGGAACATTCAGTACTTC. Combining the CDR3 with reference TRBV11-2 and TRBJ2-4 gives the whole variable domain EAGVAQSPRYKIIEKRQSVAFWCNPISGHATLYWYQQILGQGPKLLIQFQNNGVVDDSQLPKDRFSAERLKGVDSTLKIQPAKLEDSAVYLCASRPDRGWNIQYFGAGTRLSVL.

In DNA form, the CDR3 reads TGTGCCAGCAGTTTCCTTAACAGGGGGACAAACACTGAAGCTTTCTTT. This codes for CASSFLNRGTNTEAFF. J is TRBJ1-1 and V is TRBV27, with 8 bases aligning to TRBD1. CDR1 MNHEY and CDR2 SMNVEV come from the germline V gene (reference sequence). Trimming removed 3 bases from V and 2 bases from J; junction bases left unmatched: 8. CDR3 length: 16 residues.

V gene TRBV15 combines with J gene TRBJ1-4; D gene unclear. Germline CDR1 reads LNHNV; CDR2 reads YYDKDF (reference sequence). V was pared by 1 base and J by 2 bases, with 5 bases between. This CDR3 has 14 amino acids. CDR3 loop: CATSRGRTNEKLFF. As DNA, the CDR3 is TGTGCCACCAGCAGAGGGCGGACTAATGAAAAACTGTTTTTT.

The chain links TRBV24-1 to TRBJ1-5; D is unresolved. The CDR3 runs to 14 residues. The germline V and J ends were trimmed by 9 bases and 1 base, with 12 bases remaining between them. Germline values: CDR1 KGHDR, CDR2 SFDVKD. CDR3 sequence reads: CATAGVASNQPQHF. In DNA form, the CDR3 reads TGTGCCACCGCCGGGGTAGCCAGCAATCAGCCCCAGCATTTT.

This chain uses TRBV10-2 with TRBJ2-1; D is unclear. The ends were cut back, 3 bases at V and 7 bases at J, with 22 bases in the middle. From germline, CDR1 is WSHSY and CDR2 SAAADI. The CDR3 is made up of 17 amino acids. The CDR3 region is CASSDRFGSPPGNEQFF. In DNA, the CDR3 is TGCGCCAGCAGTGATAGATTTGGGTCCCCCCCAGGAAATGAGCAGTTCTTC.

The CDR3 is CASGPGASNYGYTF. The CDR3, as DNA: TGTGCTAGTGGTCCAGGGGCCTCTAACTATGGCTACACCTTC. The rearrangement links TRBV12-5 to TRBJ1-2; perhaps TRBD1 as D (6 bases). Germline assignment: CDR1 LGHNT and CDR2 FRNRAP. The ends were cut back, 5 bases at V and 0 bases at J, with 10 bases in the middle. This CDR3 spans 14 amino acids. Variable domain in full (rest from reference TRBV12-5 and TRBJ1-2): DARVTQTPRHKVTEMGQEVTMRCQPILGHNTVFWYRQTMMQGLELLAYFRNRAPLDDSGMPKDRFSAEMPDATLATLKIQPSEPRDSAVYFCASGPGASNYGYTFGSGTRLTVV.

V gene TRBV9 combines with J gene TRBJ2-1; D is possibly TRBD2 (7 bases). With 5 bases removed from V and 5 bases from J, the gap between germline ends came to 14 bases. The CDR3 consists of 14 residues. Germline V gene sequence: CDR1 SGDLS, CDR2 YYNGEE. The CDR3 loop is CASSSGGMDNEQFF. The CDR3 DNA reads TGTGCCAGCAGTTCGGGGGGCATGGACAATGAGCAGTTCTTC.

In its sample, this clone was seen once. The rearrangement joins TRBV29-1 to TRBJ1-1; no firm D call. The CDR3 totals 12 residues. The V end was cut by 0 bases, the J end by 7 bases, with 9 bases between. Germline CDR1 SQVTM, CDR2 ANQGSEA. The CDR3 nucleotides read TGCAGCGTTGAAGATCCGGGAGATGAAGCTTTCTTT. Amino acids: CSVEDPGDEAFF.

This chain connects TRBV5-6 to TRBJ2-3; tentative D call: TRBD1 (5 bases). The germline CDR1 and CDR2 sequences are SGHDT and YYEEEE. The CDR3 has 16 residues. The germline V and J ends were trimmed by 2 bases and 2 bases, with 15 bases remaining between them. CDR3: CASSFVLDINTDTQYF. CDR3 coding DNA: TGTGCCAGCAGCTTTGTGCTGGACATAAACACAGATACGCAGTATTTT.

The V and J genes are TRBV19 and TRBJ2-3, with 11 bases identical to TRBD1. CDR3 length: 16 amino acids. Germline V gene data show CDR1 as LNHDA and CDR2 as SQIVND (reference sequence). The trim removed 7 bases at V and 8 bases at J, leaving 14 bases unmatched. CDR3 nucleotides: TGTGCCAGTACCCCGGACAGGGGGCGACGGTTTGTTACGCAGTATTTT. Its translation: CASTPDRGRRFVTQYF.